These T cell receptor beta chains were read from a single sample in a study of CD8+ T cells in alopecia areata. Generated by immunoSEQ multiplex PCR, the TCRdb table keeps only in-frame clones and is missing some. The sample comprises about 180,000 clones, around 51% of which are singletons, and 9.5% to 13% rests with the top ten. The sample consisted of CD8+ T cells sorted from blood, taken around week 54, from a patient treated with tofacitinib. The origin of the receptors is a human donor with alopecia areata. The CDR3 runs from the conserved cysteine through the conserved F or W. Each record gives: V gene, clone size, D gene, J gene, CDR3 DNA, CDR3 protein. A D gene is named only where the DNA matches it firmly. Not every row has a clone size; where given, it reads once, few, many or a size class.

TRBV6-4	few	-	TRBJ2-6	TGTGCCAGCAGTGCCACCTTGGCGCGTGGGGCCAACGTCCTGACTTTC	CASSATLARGANVLTF
TRBV4-1	once	TRBD2	TRBJ2-1	TGCGCCAGCAGCCTCAGGGGAAGCGGGGGGGCCCATGAGCAGTTCTTC	CASSLRGSGGAHEQFF
TRBV6-5	-	-	TRBJ1-1	TGTGCCAGCAGTTACTCTCTAGCTTACGGAAACACTGAAGCTTTCTTT	CASSYSLAYGNTEAFF
TRBV5-6	-	TRBD1	TRBJ1-1	TGTGCCAGCAGCCCCGGACAGGGGGCGATGTTCACTGAAGCTTTCTTT	CASSPGQGAMFTEAFF
TRBV29-1	-	-	TRBJ1-2	TGCAGCGTGGGCCCGGACTGGACAGATGCTAACTATGGCTACACCTTC	CSVGPDWTDANYGYTF
TRBV7-2	-	-	TRBJ2-1	TGTGCCAGCAGCTTACAGACCAATGAGCAGTTCTTC	CASSLQTNEQFF
TRBV19	once	TRBD1	TRBJ2-1	TGTGCCAGTAGTATCGGGACAGGGCCCTACAATGAGCAGTTCTTC	CASSIGTGPYNEQFF
TRBV29-1	few	-	TRBJ1-1	TGCAGCGCCTACGTGAACACTGAAGCTTTCTTT	CSAYVNTEAFF
TRBV13	few	-	TRBJ1-1	TGTGCCAGCAGCGGTCCGACAGGCGGAAACACTGAAGCTTTCTTT	CASSGPTGGNTEAFF
TRBV5-6	-	-	TRBJ1-2	TGTGCCAGCAGCCCCCAGGGGTACGGCTACACCTTC	CASSPQGYGYTF
TRBV6-5	-	TRBD1	TRBJ1-5	TGTGCCAGCAGTACGACAGGGAGTCAGCCCCAGCATTTT	CASSTTGSQPQHF
TRBV5-4	-	-	TRBJ2-1	TGTGCCAGCAGCGAAAACCCGTACAATGAGCAGTTCTTC	CASSENPYNEQFF
TRBV7-9	-	-	TRBJ2-1	TGTGCCAGCAGCCCCATCATCGGGGGCGGGGACAATGAGCAGTTCTTC	CASSPIIGGGDNEQFF
TRBV10-3	-	-	TRBJ1-5	TGTGCCATCGGCGGGACACCCAATCAGCCCCAGCATTTT	CAIGGTPNQPQHF
TRBV25-1	-	-	TRBJ1-4	TGTGCCAGCAGTGAATCTCAAGGGGTTAATGAAAAACTGTTTTTT	CASSESQGVNEKLFF
TRBV14	-	TRBD2	TRBJ2-3	TGTGCCAGCAGCCAAGATTTACTAGCGGGCACCCCTAGCACAGATACGCAGTATTTT	CASSQDLLAGTPSTDTQYF